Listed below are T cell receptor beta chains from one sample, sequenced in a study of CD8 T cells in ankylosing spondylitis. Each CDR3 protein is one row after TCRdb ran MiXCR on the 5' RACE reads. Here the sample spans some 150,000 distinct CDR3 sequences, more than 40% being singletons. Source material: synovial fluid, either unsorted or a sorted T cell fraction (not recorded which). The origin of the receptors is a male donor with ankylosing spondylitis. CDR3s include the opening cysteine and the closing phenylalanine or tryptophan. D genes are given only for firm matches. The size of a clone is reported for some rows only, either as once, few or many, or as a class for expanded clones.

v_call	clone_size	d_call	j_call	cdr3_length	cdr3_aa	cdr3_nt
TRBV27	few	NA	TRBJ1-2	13	CASSLIGSGGYTF	TGTGCCAGCAGTTTAATAGGGAGTGGGGGCTACACCTTC
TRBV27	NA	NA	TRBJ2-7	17	CASSLSIFAGYSYEQYF	TGTGCCAGCAGTTTATCGATCTTTGCAGGGTACTCCTACGAGCAGTACTTC
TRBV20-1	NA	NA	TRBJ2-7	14	CSAGDYRHSYEQYF	TGCAGTGCTGGCGACTACCGACACTCCTACGAGCAGTACTTC
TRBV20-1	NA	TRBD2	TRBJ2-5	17	CSASPLPLAGVEETQYF	TGCAGTGCTAGCCCCCTCCCACTAGCGGGAGTAGAAGAGACCCAGTACTTC
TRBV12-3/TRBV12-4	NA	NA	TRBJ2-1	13	CAVGTESYNEQFF	TGTGCCGTTGGGACGGAATCCTACAATGAGCAGTTCTTC
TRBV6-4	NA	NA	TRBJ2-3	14	CASSGKGGTDTQYF	TGTGCCAGCAGTGGCAAAGGGGGCACAGATACGCAGTATTTT
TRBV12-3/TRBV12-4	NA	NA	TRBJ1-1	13	CASSLGSRTEAFF	TGTGCCAGCAGTTTAGGGTCCAGGACTGAAGCTTTCTTT
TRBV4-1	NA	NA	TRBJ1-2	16	CASSHDTLQGNYGYTF	TGCGCCAGCAGCCACGACACGTTACAGGGAAACTATGGCTACACCTTC
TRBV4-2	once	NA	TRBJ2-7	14	CASSQGAPAYEQYF	TGTGCCAGCAGCCAAGGTGCCCCAGCCTACGAGCAGTACTTC
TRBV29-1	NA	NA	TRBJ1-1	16	CSVDPGLLKGGTEAFF	TGCAGCGTTGACCCGGGACTCCTCAAAGGGGGCACTGAAGCTTTCTTT
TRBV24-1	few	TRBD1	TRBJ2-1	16	CATSDLSGGNRNEQFF	TGTGCCACCAGTGATTTGTCAGGGGGCAATCGCAATGAGCAGTTCTTC
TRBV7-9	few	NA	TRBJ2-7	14	CASSLAGETYEQYF	TGTGCCAGCAGCTTAGCGGGGGAAACCTACGAGCAGTACTTC
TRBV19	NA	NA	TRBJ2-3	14	CASGPVKNTDTQYF	TGTGCCAGTGGGCCAGTCAAGAACACAGATACGCAGTATTTT
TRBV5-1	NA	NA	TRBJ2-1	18	CASSLESVWQGNYNEQFF	TGCGCCAGCAGCTTGGAATCTGTGTGGCAGGGGAATTACAATGAGCAGTTCTTC
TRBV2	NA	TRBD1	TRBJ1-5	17	CASRDRSPLYSNQPQHF	TGTGCCAGCAGGGACAGGAGCCCCCTATATAGCAATCAGCCCCAGCATTTT
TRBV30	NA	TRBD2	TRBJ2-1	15	CAWSLTSGGSAEQFF	TGTGCCTGGAGCCTCACTAGCGGGGGGTCCGCTGAGCAGTTCTTC
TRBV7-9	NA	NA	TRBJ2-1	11	CASSPERGQFF	TGTGCCAGCAGCCCCGAGAGGGGGCAGTTCTTC
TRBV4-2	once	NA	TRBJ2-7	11	CASSQDRQQYF	TGTGCCAGCAGCCAAGATCGGCAGCAGTACTTC
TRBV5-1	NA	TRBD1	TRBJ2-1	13	CASGDRGYNEQFF	TGCGCCAGCGGTGACAGGGGCTACAATGAGCAGTTCTTC
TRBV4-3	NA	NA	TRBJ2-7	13	CASSRLPGLEQYF	TGCGCCAGCAGCCGCCTGCCCGGTCTCGAGCAGTACTTC
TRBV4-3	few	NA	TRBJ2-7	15	CASSQGGHLSYEQYF	TGCGCCAGCAGCCAAGGGGGACACCTCTCCTACGAGCAGTACTTC
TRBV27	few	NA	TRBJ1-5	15	CASSLSGSYNQPQHF	TGTGCCAGCAGTTTATCGGGGTCCTACAATCAGCCCCAGCATTTT
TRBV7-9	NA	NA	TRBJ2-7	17	CASSFFNRRGDSYEQYF	TGTGCCAGCAGCTTTTTTAACCGTCGCGGTGACTCCTACGAGCAGTACTTC
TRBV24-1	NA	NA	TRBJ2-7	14	CATPGPQASYEQYF	TGTGCCACCCCGGGCCCACAGGCGTCCTACGAGCAGTACTTC
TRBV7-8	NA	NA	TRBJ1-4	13	CASSSQYNEKLFF	TGTGCCAGCAGCTCACAGTATAATGAAAAACTGTTTTTT
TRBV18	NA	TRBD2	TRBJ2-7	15	CASSPGLAGPYEQYF	TGTGCCAGCTCACCGGGACTAGCGGGACCTTACGAGCAGTACTTC
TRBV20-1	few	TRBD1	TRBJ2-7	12	CSAGQGSYEQYF	TGCAGTGCTGGACAGGGGAGCTACGAGCAGTACTTC
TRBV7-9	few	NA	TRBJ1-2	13	CASSPGLNYGYTF	TGTGCCAGCTCGCCCGGGTTGAACTATGGCTACACCTTC
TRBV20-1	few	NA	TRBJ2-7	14	CSASPRSYSYEQYF	TGCAGTGCTTCACCCCGGTCCTACTCCTACGAGCAGTACTTC
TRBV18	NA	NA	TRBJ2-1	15	CASSPQGLSYNEQFF	TGTGCCAGCTCACCACAGGGGCTTAGCTACAATGAGCAGTTCTTC
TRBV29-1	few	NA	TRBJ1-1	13	CSVEGGGNTEAFF	TGCAGCGTTGAAGGTGGGGGGAACACTGAAGCTTTCTTT
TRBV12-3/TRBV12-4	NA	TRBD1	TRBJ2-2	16	CASSLRDRGGTGELFF	TGTGCCAGCAGTTTAAGGGACAGGGGTGGCACCGGGGAGCTGTTTTTT
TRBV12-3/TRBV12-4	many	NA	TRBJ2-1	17	CASSPTSASEIYNEQFF	TGTGCCAGCAGTCCCACCTCAGCTAGCGAAATTTACAATGAGCAGTTCTTC
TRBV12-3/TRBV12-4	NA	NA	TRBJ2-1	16	CASSYTIVRPNNEQFF	TGTGCCAGCAGCTATACGATAGTGAGGCCAAACAATGAGCAGTTCTTC
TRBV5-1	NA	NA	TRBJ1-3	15	CASSPRTHSGNTIYF	TGCGCCAGCAGCCCGCGGACACACTCTGGAAACACCATATATTTT
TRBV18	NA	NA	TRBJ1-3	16	CASSPDGVLAGNTIYF	TGTGCCAGCTCACCAGATGGGGTTCTCGCTGGAAACACCATATATTTT
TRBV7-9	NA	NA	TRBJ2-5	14	CASSSRGAKETQYF	TGTGCCAGCAGCTCGAGGGGGGCCAAAGAGACCCAGTACTTC
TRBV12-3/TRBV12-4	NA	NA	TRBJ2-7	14	CASSPLPAPMGQYF	TGTGCCAGCAGTCCCCTCCCGGCCCCCATGGGGCAGTACTTC
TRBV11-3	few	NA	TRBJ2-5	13	CASSLDAGETQYF	TGTGCCAGCAGCTTAGATGCTGGAGAGACCCAGTACTTC
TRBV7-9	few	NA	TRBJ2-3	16	CASSLSVWIRADTQYF	TGTGCCAGCAGCTTAAGCGTTTGGATCCGGGCAGATACGCAGTATTTT
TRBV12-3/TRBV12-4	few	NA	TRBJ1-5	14	CASSSRTVNQPQHF	TGTGCCAGCAGTTCCCGGACGGTCAATCAGCCCCAGCATTTT
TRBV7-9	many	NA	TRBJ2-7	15	CASSSKGVDLAEQYF	TGTGCCAGCAGCTCCAAAGGGGTCGACTTGGCCGAGCAGTACTTC
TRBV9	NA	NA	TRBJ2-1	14	CASSARRGCNEQFF	TGTGCCAGCAGCGCCCGCCGCGGGTGCAATGAGCAGTTCTTC
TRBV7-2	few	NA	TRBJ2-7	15	CASSSHPGGGYEQYF	TGTGCCAGCAGCTCACACCCCGGGGGCGGCTACGAGCAGTACTTC
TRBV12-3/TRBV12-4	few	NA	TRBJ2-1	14	CASSSIHRRTQQFF	TGTGCCAGCAGTTCCATTCATCGGAGAACCCAGCAGTTCTTC
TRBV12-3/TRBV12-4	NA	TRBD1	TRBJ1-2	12	CASSGQAYGYTF	TGTGCCAGCAGCGGACAGGCCTATGGCTACACCTTC
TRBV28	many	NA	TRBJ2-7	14	CASSLREQDYEQYF	TGTGCCAGCAGTTTACGGGAGCAGGACTACGAGCAGTACTTC
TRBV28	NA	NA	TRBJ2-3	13	CASSLYGTDTQYF	TGTGCCAGCAGTTTATATGGGACAGATACGCAGTATTTT
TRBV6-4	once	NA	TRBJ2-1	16	CASSDSFSSSYNEQFF	TGTGCCAGCAGTGACTCGTTCTCCAGCTCCTACAATGAGCAGTTCTTC
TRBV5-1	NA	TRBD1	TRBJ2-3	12	CASSGTVNTQYF	TGCGCCAGCAGCGGGACAGTGAATACGCAGTATTTT
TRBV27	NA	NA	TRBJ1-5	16	CASSLVSHLSNQPQHF	TGTGCCAGCAGTTTAGTGTCGCACCTTAGCAATCAGCCCCAGCATTTT
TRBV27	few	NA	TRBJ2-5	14	CASSLYWSLGTQYF	TGTGCCAGCAGTTTATATTGGAGCCTGGGGACCCAGTACTTC
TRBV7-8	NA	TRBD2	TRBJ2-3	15	CASSLYSSGRDTQYF	TGTGCCAGCAGCCTCTATTCTAGCGGGCGTGATACGCAGTATTTT
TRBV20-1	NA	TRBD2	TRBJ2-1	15	CSASPLAEDVGEQFF	TGCAGTGCTAGCCCACTAGCGGAGGACGTAGGTGAGCAGTTCTTC
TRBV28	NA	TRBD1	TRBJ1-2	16	CASSFPGQGANYGYTF	TGTGCCAGCAGTTTTCCCGGACAGGGGGCTAACTATGGCTACACCTTC